The 20 T cell receptor beta chains presented below share a single source sample, sequenced in a study of blood T cell repertoires in COVID-19. Produced via immunoSEQ multiplex PCR; TCRdb's table is partial and in-frame only. The sample lists about 350,000 clones, over 80% occurring once. The sample consisted of peripheral blood. These receptors were taken from a man aged 30 to 45 with COVID-19, enrolled during active disease.

The chain has TRBV27 and TRBJ2-7; D is perhaps TRBD1 (5 bases). The CDR3 is 13 residues long. Germline V gene lookup returns CDR1 MNHEY and CDR2 SMNVEV (reference sequence). Trimming stripped 9 bases from V and 2 bases from J, with 14 bases between. CDR3 region: CASQRGTTYEQYF. CDR3 nucleotide sequence: TGTGCCAGTCAAAGGGGCACCACCTACGAGCAGTACTTC.

The chain is built from TRBV7-2 and TRBJ1-5; D call uncertain. Germline CDR1 and CDR2: SGHTA and FQGNSA. The CDR3 is 14 residues long. With 2 bases removed from V and 6 bases from J, the gap between germline ends came to 11 bases. CDR3 sequence: CASSLLNGFQPQHF. For the CDR3, the DNA is TGTGCCAGCAGCTTACTAAACGGGTTTCAGCCCCAGCATTTT.

The chain carries TRBV19 and TRBJ2-3; 7 positions agree with TRBD1. Germline V lookup: CDR1 LNHDA, CDR2 SQIVND (reference sequence). V was pared by 5 bases and J by 2 bases, with 7 bases of the junction left unmatched. The CDR3 extends over 15 amino acids. As DNA, the CDR3 is TGTGCCAGTAGTCGAACAGGGGCCTACACAGATACGCAGTATTTT. Protein sequence: CASSRTGAYTDTQYF. Drawing the rest from reference TRBV19 and TRBJ2-3, the complete variable domain is DGGITQSPKYLFRKEGQNVTLSCEQNLNHDAMYWYRQDPGQGLRLIYYSQIVNDFQKGDIAEGYSVSREKKESFPLTVTSAQKNPTAFYLCASSRTGAYTDTQYFGPGTRLTVL.

The chain carries TRBV12-3 or TRBV12-4 and TRBJ1-5, with D possibly TRBD1 on 5 matching bases. V was pared by 6 bases and J by 6 bases, with 12 bases between. CDR3 length equals 13 residues. The CDR3 region has the DNA TGTGCCAGCAGCCAGACAGAAGCTCAGCCCCAGCATTTT. As protein: CASSQTEAQPQHF.

CDR3: CASSFWGGPRNEQYF. CDR3 nucleotides: TGTGCCAGCAGCTTTTGGGGGGGGCCCCGGAACGAGCAGTACTTC. V gene TRBV7-2 combines with J gene TRBJ2-7, with D possibly being TRBD2 (7 bases). The germline V gene encodes CDR1 SGHTA and CDR2 FQGNSA. The CDR3 totals 15 residues. The germline V and J ends were trimmed by 3 bases and 5 bases, with 17 bases remaining between them. The variable domain in full, completed from reference TRBV7-2 and TRBJ2-7, reads GAGVSQSPSNKVTEKGKDVELRCDPISGHTALYWYRQSLGQGLEFLIYFQGNSAPDKSGLPSDRFSAERTGGSVSTLTIQRTQQEDSAVYLCASSFWGGPRNEQYFGPGTRLTVT.

This clone showed up just a few times. The V and J genes are TRBV2 and TRBJ2-1; TRBD2 aligns across 7 bases. Germline trimming cut 2 bases from V and 8 bases from J; bases unmatched to any gene: 12. CDR1 and CDR2 from the germline V gene are SNHLY and FYNNEI. The CDR3 is 16 residues long. The CDR3 DNA sequence: TGTGCCAGCAGTGAAAGGTTGGGGGGGAGTCAGCATGAGCAGTTCTTC. Translated: CASSERLGGSQHEQFF.

The chain employs TRBV6-5 and TRBJ1-1; the D is unclear. CDR1 is MNHEY and CDR2 is SVGAGI in the germline V gene. The V end lost 7 bases, the J end lost 0 bases, and 9 bases lay between the germline ends. The CDR3 spans 13 residues. Written as DNA, the CDR3 is TGTGCCAGCATGATAAACTTGAACACTGAAGCTTTCTTT. Translated, it gives CASMINLNTEAFF.

This clone was counted many times. V is TRBV28 and J is TRBJ2-1, with TRBD2 as a possible D gene (6 bases). V lost 4 bases, J lost 0 bases, and 10 bases lay in between. Germline lookup yields CDR1 MDHEN and CDR2 SYDVKM. The CDR3 is 15 residues long. The CDR3 region has the DNA TGTGCCAGCAGTTCCGGAGCGGGCTCCTACAATGAGCAGTTCTTC. Translation gives CASSSGAGSYNEQFF.

The chain recombines TRBV6-2 or TRBV6-3 with TRBJ1-3, with 8 bases fitting TRBD1. V shed 5 bases, J shed 4 bases, and the junction held 4 bases outside the gene matches. Germline CDR1 and CDR2: MNHEY and SVGEGT. CDR3 length: 14 amino acids. CDR3 region: CASSHRGRGNTIYF. The CDR3 DNA follows: TGTGCCAGCAGTCACAGGGGGAGAGGAAACACCATATATTTT.

This rearrangement joins TRBV28 to TRBJ2-5, with 8 bases matching TRBD2. Trimming cost V 7 bases and J 4 bases; bases outside gene matches: 5. From germline, CDR1 is MDHEN and CDR2 SYDVKM. The CDR3 is made up of 13 amino acids. CDR3 nucleotides: TGTGCCAGCACCCCCGGGGGGGGAGAGACCCAGTACTTC. This codes for CASTPGGGETQYF.

The chain combines TRBV19 with TRBJ2-7; 11 positions agree with TRBD2. V lost 9 bases and J lost 0; bases outside the gene matches: 7. Germline CDR1 is LNHDA and CDR2 is SQIVND (reference sequence). The length of the CDR3 is 15 residues. In DNA form, the CDR3 reads TGTGCCAGCGAAGCCGGGACTAGCGGCTCCTACGAGCAGTACTTC. It encodes CASEAGTSGSYEQYF.

The rearrangement joins TRBV18 to TRBJ2-2, with a tentative D call TRBD1 (6 bases). Trimming stripped 0 bases from V and 4 bases from J, with 18 bases between. The CDR3 length is 18 residues. The germline V gene encodes CDR1 KGHSH and CDR2 LQKENI. CDR3: CASSPPSFAGETTGELFF. In nucleotides, the CDR3 is TGTGCCAGCTCACCACCGAGTTTTGCAGGGGAAACCACCGGGGAGCTGTTTTTT.

The chain links TRBV7-9 to TRBJ2-7, with 11 bases lining up with TRBD2. The V segment lost 1 base and the J segment 0 bases; nucleotides outside the gene matches: 11. Germline V gene data show CDR1 as SEHNR and CDR2 as FQNEAQ (reference sequence). The CDR3 contains 19 residues. The CDR3 DNA sequence: TGTGCCAGCAGCTTAGTAAGTAGCGGGAGGGCCGTTAGCTCCTACGAGCAGTACTTC. Amino acids: CASSLVSSGRAVSSYEQYF.

The genes are TRBV6-5 and TRBJ2-7; perhaps TRBD2 as D (5 bases). The CDR3 sequence is 15 residues long. V gave up 1 base and J gave up 2 bases, with 12 bases separating them. CDR1 and CDR2 (germline): MNHEY, SVGAGI. The CDR3 loop is CASSYYEGTAYEQYF. CDR3 nucleotide sequence: TGTGCCAGCAGTTACTATGAGGGCACCGCCTACGAGCAGTACTTC.

The gene calls are TRBV7-6 and TRBJ2-2; 9 nucleotides agree with TRBD1. This CDR3 spans 17 amino acids. Germline V gene sequence: CDR1 SGHVS, CDR2 FNYEAQ. With V trimmed by 4 bases and J by 6 bases, 12 bases remained unmatched. The CDR3 is CASSSRRGQGNSGELFF. The CDR3 DNA reads TGTGCCAGCAGCTCGCGTCGTGGACAGGGGAATTCCGGGGAGCTGTTTTTT. Together with reference TRBV7-6 and TRBJ2-2, the CDR3 gives the full variable domain: GAGVSQSPRYKVTKRGQDVALRCDPISGHVSLYWYRQALGQGPEFLTYFNYEAQQDKSGLPNDRFSAERPEGSISTLTIQRTEQRDSAMYRCASSSRRGQGNSGELFFGEGSRLTVL.

The rearrangement uses TRBV19 and TRBJ2-5; D is unresolved. Germline CDR1 reads LNHDA; CDR2 reads SQIVND (reference sequence). Deletions cut 3 bases from V and 1 base from J, with 12 bases between. CDR3 size: 15 residues. CDR3 in DNA: TGTGCCAGTAGTATTGGCGGAAGGTCCCAAGAGACCCAGTACTTC. Translation gives CASSIGGRSQETQYF.

The J gene is TRBJ2-1, the V gene TRBV4-2, with 8 nucleotides matching TRBD2. Trimming removed 1 base from V and 2 bases from J; junction bases left unmatched: 13. The CDR3 extends over 19 amino acids. Germline lookup yields CDR1 LGHNA and CDR2 YNFKEQ. CDR3 protein: CASSQGLSGTSGTYNEQFF. DNA of the CDR3: TGTGCCAGCAGCCAAGGTCTCTCGGGCACTAGCGGAACCTACAATGAGCAGTTCTTC.

The genes are TRBV3-1 (or the pseudogene TRBV3-2) and TRBJ1-6; no clear D. The CDR3 is made up of 18 amino acids. Per germline, CDR1 LGHDT and CDR2 YNNKEL (reference sequence). Deletions cut 1 base from V and 0 bases from J, with 13 bases between. The CDR3 protein is CASSQVQGAPSYNSPLHF. The DNA of the CDR3 is TGTGCCAGCAGCCAAGTGCAAGGAGCCCCCTCCTATAATTCACCCCTCCACTTT.

This sequence joins TRBV10-1 and TRBJ1-2, with 8 bases matching TRBD1. Germline V gene sequence: CDR1 WNHNN, CDR2 SYGVQD (reference sequence). Trimming removed 8 bases from V and 4 bases from J; junction bases left unmatched: 6. CDR3 size: 13 residues. The CDR3 DNA reads as TGCGCCAGCCGCGACAGGGGCGCCTATGGCTACACCTTC. Translation: CASRDRGAYGYTF.

This chain uses TRBV7-9 with TRBJ2-3, with TRBD2 matching 14 bases. The CDR3 is 16 amino acids. The V gene end was trimmed by 5 bases and the J gene end by 4 bases; junction bases not matched to a gene: 5. Germline loops: CDR1 SEHNR, CDR2 FQNEAQ (reference sequence). The CDR3 protein is CASSPTSGGAPDTQYF. DNA of the CDR3: TGTGCCAGCAGCCCGACTAGCGGGGGGGCCCCAGATACGCAGTATTTT.